Sequencing of this T cell receptor (beta chain) was carried out in a study of blood T cell repertoires in COVID-19. In the case of this clone: The same CDR3 can be traced to other DNA sequences in this sample.

Measured with immunoSEQ multiplex PCR; TCRdb has only the in-frame clones, and not every one. Of roughly 260,000 clones listed, over 80% are singletons. The length of the CDR3 is 14 residues. Germline CDR1 and CDR2: LGHDT and YNNKEL (reference sequence). With V trimmed by 1 base and J by 6 bases, 2 bases remained unmatched. Participants' reported clinical history set cohort assignment. This clonotype was sampled from a woman aged 25-40 years with acute COVID-19. V gene TRBV3-1 (or the pseudogene TRBV3-2) combines with J gene TRBJ1-5, with 8 bases matching TRBD1. The sequencing input was PBMCs or T cells enriched from blood (not recorded which). CDR3 amino acids: CASSQGQGSQPQHF. The CDR3 DNA follows: TGTGCCAGCAGCCAAGGACAGGGGAGTCAGCCCCAGCATTTT.